Below, 3 T cell receptor beta chains from the same sample are listed, as sequenced in a study of blood T cell repertoires in COVID-19. Clones were read by immunoSEQ multiplex PCR, and TCRdb kept only the in-frame ones, dropping some. The data hold roughly 190,000 clones, with about 86% observed a single time. The source material was peripheral blood. The receptors were gathered from a human donor with acute or convalescent COVID-19. The donor label of this sample is uncertain.

This chain joins TRBV9 and TRBJ2-1; TRBD2 agrees at 10 bases. This CDR3 is built from 15 residues. Germline trimming cut 3 bases from V and 4 bases from J; bases unmatched to any gene: 4. Germline CDR1 and CDR2: SGDLS and YYNGEE. Here the CDR3 DNA reads TGTGCCAGCAGCGCCCTAGCGGGAGAATACAATGAGCAGTTCTTC. Translated, it gives CASSALAGEYNEQFF.

This clone was seen a handful of times. The chain is built from TRBV19 and TRBJ2-7, with a weak D call TRBD2 (5 bases). V was pared by 3 bases and J by 3 bases, with 12 bases between. Germline assignment: CDR1 LNHDA and CDR2 SQIVND (reference sequence). The CDR3 loop spans 14 amino acids. The CDR3 protein is CASSILGKLYEQYF. CDR3 nucleotides: TGTGCCAGTAGTATCCTCGGGAAACTCTACGAGCAGTACTTC.

The CDR3 region has the DNA TGTGCCAGCAGGGACAGGGTGGGCTACGAGCAGTACTTC. Protein: CASRDRVGYEQYF. The V call is TRBV2, the J call TRBJ2-7; 8 bases map to TRBD1. From germline, CDR1 is SNHLY and CDR2 FYNNEI. J was trimmed by 3 bases and V by 6 bases; bases with no gene match: 4. The CDR3 loop spans 13 amino acids.